Given below is one T cell receptor beta chain in context. Antigen specificity is unknown. This record belongs to a study of cytomegalovirus exposure and HLA in healthy donors. The PCR was carried out with 60 Vbeta primers and 13 Jbeta primers. The data were produced by immunoSEQ multiplex PCR, yet TCRdb's version contains in-frame clones alone and is incomplete. In total, the table holds roughly 77,000 clones. CDR1 and CDR2 from the germline V gene are MGHRA and YSYEKL. This CDR3 comprises 15 residues. J gave up 4 bases and V 3 bases, and 0 bases lay outside the gene matches. Findings of the study overall: DRB1 had the most TCR associations and HLA-C the fewest, a later analysis found, with rates varying by HLA locus. More clonal expansion characterized HLA-associated TCR beta chains than equally common others in a later analysis. Roughly even sequencing depth across donors was the assumption behind the presence/absence analyses.

The receptor was isolated from a female donor in good health and CMV-seropositive. The rearrangement uses TRBV4-1 and TRBJ2-1; TRBD2 matches 13 bases. The sequenced sample consisted of PBMCs. As DNA, the CDR3 is TGCGCCAGCAGCCAGGGACTAGCGGGATACAATGAGCAGTTCTTC. This translates into CASSQGLAGYNEQFF.